This entry describes one T cell receptor (beta chain). Antigen specificity is unknown. Profiling relied on immunoSEQ multiplex PCR, and the TCRdb table lists in-frame clones only, not all of them. Seen here are around 1.9 million clones, approximately 94% observed once, and the top ten hold approximately 1.7%. J was trimmed by 3 bases and V by 6 bases; bases with no gene match: 3. From germline, CDR1 is KGHSH and CDR2 LQKENI. The CDR3 loop spans 14 amino acids. These data come from a study of shared clonotypes between healthy human individuals. CD8 cells classed as naive were CD45RO-negative and positively selected for CCR7, excluding terminally differentiated effector memory CD45RA+ cells. Every one of the donors was a Caucasian adult that lived in Nashville, Tennessee. General study findings and limits: It was only blood that was sampled, and tissue repertoires likely differ. Sharing across four donors was highest in naive CD4 (roughly 5%) and lowest in memory CD8 (0.4%). Clonotypes shared by all four sorted-subset donors had higher generation probabilities than non-shared clonotypes.

V is TRBV18 and J is TRBJ1-1; TRBD1 matches 11 bases. The clonotype comes from a young man in good health. Some clones in this sample may be carry-over from other donors' samples. Sequenced: naive CD8+ T cells from PBMCs. CDR3 protein: CASSDRGQDTEAFF. The CDR3 nucleotides are TGTGCCAGCTCGGACAGGGGGCAGGACACTGAAGCTTTCTTT.